These T cell receptor beta chains were read from a single sample in a study of T-cell memory formation after mild COVID-19. TCRdb reprocessed the 5' RACE reads via MiXCR and lists one record per CDR3 protein. The table shows 390,000 or so distinct CDR3 sequences, with about a sixth occurring only once. Sequencing input: PBMCs or a T cell subset sorted from them (not recorded which). The receptors originated from a man younger than 35 who had mild COVID-19 (a few samples of this study predate the infection). Cell type and time point are not known. Both conserved end residues are part of each CDR3. Each record gives: CDR3 protein, CDR3 DNA, CDR3 length, J gene, D gene, clone size, V gene. A D gene is named only where the DNA matches it firmly. Rows may omit the clone size; those that give it use once, few, many or a size class.

cdr3_aa: CASRRTSGGPQETQYF; cdr3_nt: TGCGCCAGCAGACGGACTAGCGGGGGGCCCCAAGAGACCCAGTACTTC; cdr3_length: 16; j_call: TRBJ2-5; d_call: TRBD2; clone_size: few; v_call: TRBV5-1
cdr3_aa: CASRQGGGSGANVLTF; cdr3_nt: TGTGCCAGTCGACAGGGAGGGGGCTCTGGGGCCAACGTCCTGACTTTC; cdr3_length: 16; j_call: TRBJ2-6; d_call: NA; clone_size: few; v_call: TRBV7-2
cdr3_aa: CARKKTAAETQYF; cdr3_nt: TGTGCCAGAAAAAAGACAGCTGCGGAGACCCAGTACTTC; cdr3_length: 13; j_call: TRBJ2-5; d_call: NA; clone_size: many; v_call: TRBV6-5
cdr3_aa: CASSQDPTGRSTDTQYF; cdr3_nt: TGCGCCAGCAGCCAAGATCCCACGGGACGGAGCACAGATACGCAGTATTTT; cdr3_length: 17; j_call: TRBJ2-3; d_call: NA; clone_size: NA; v_call: TRBV4-3
cdr3_aa: CASSEFSATDTQYF; cdr3_nt: TGTGCCAGCAGTGAATTTTCAGCCACAGATACGCAGTATTTT; cdr3_length: 14; j_call: TRBJ2-3; d_call: NA; clone_size: few; v_call: TRBV25-1
cdr3_aa: CSVFDNMHEQFF; cdr3_nt: TGCAGCGTTTTCGATAATATGCATGAGCAGTTCTTC; cdr3_length: 12; j_call: TRBJ2-1; d_call: NA; clone_size: NA; v_call: TRBV29-1
cdr3_aa: CASRLRDRDPKGYTF; cdr3_nt: TGTGCCAGCAGACTCCGGGACAGGGACCCTAAGGGCTACACCTTC; cdr3_length: 15; j_call: TRBJ1-2; d_call: TRBD1; clone_size: NA; v_call: TRBV27
cdr3_aa: CASSLLTANTEAFF; cdr3_nt: TGTGCCAGCAGCTTACTGACCGCAAACACTGAAGCTTTCTTT; cdr3_length: 14; j_call: TRBJ1-1; d_call: NA; clone_size: NA; v_call: TRBV5-5
cdr3_aa: CASSQDKGYNEQFF; cdr3_nt: TGCGCCAGCAGCCAAGATAAGGGTTACAATGAGCAGTTCTTC; cdr3_length: 14; j_call: TRBJ2-1; d_call: NA; clone_size: NA; v_call: TRBV4-3
cdr3_aa: CASSQETGEDYRGWELFF; cdr3_nt: TGTGCCAGCAGCCAAGAAACAGGGGAGGATTACCGGGGCTGGGAGCTGTTTTTT; cdr3_length: 18; j_call: TRBJ2-2; d_call: NA; clone_size: NA; v_call: TRBV4-2
cdr3_aa: CASSYSKDRGWTEAFF; cdr3_nt: TGTGCCAGCAGTTACTCGAAGGACAGGGGTTGGACTGAAGCTTTCTTT; cdr3_length: 16; j_call: TRBJ1-1; d_call: TRBD1; clone_size: few; v_call: TRBV6-5
cdr3_aa: CSVVVGRGPNEQFF; cdr3_nt: TGCAGCGTTGTGGTGGGCAGGGGGCCGAATGAGCAGTTCTTC; cdr3_length: 14; j_call: TRBJ2-1; d_call: TRBD1; clone_size: few; v_call: TRBV29-1
cdr3_aa: CASSLAAGGLETQYF; cdr3_nt: TGTGCCAGCAGCTTAGCGGCGGGGGGGCTAGAGACCCAGTACTTC; cdr3_length: 15; j_call: TRBJ2-5; d_call: TRBD2; clone_size: few; v_call: TRBV7-2
cdr3_aa: CASSYGLGYTF; cdr3_nt: TGTGCCAGCAGTTACGGGTTAGGATACACCTTC; cdr3_length: 11; j_call: TRBJ1-2; d_call: NA; clone_size: many; v_call: TRBV6-5
cdr3_aa: CASKEPQGEETQYF; cdr3_nt: TGCGCCAGCAAAGAGCCACAGGGGGAAGAGACCCAGTACTTC; cdr3_length: 14; j_call: TRBJ2-5; d_call: TRBD1; clone_size: NA; v_call: TRBV23-1
cdr3_aa: CSAKSVTNQPQHF; cdr3_nt: TGCAGTGCTAAATCGGTAACTAATCAGCCCCAGCATTTT; cdr3_length: 13; j_call: TRBJ1-5; d_call: NA; clone_size: few; v_call: TRBV20-1
cdr3_aa: CASSVLESGVEQFF; cdr3_nt: TGTGCCAGCAGCGTTCTGGAGAGTGGAGTTGAGCAGTTCTTC; cdr3_length: 14; j_call: TRBJ2-1; d_call: NA; clone_size: few; v_call: TRBV9
cdr3_aa: CASSLGGQTTEAFF; cdr3_nt: TGTGCCAGCAGCTTAGGAGGACAGACCACTGAAGCTTTCTTT; cdr3_length: 14; j_call: TRBJ1-1; d_call: NA; clone_size: NA; v_call: TRBV7-2
cdr3_aa: CASSWLAGGLTDTQYF; cdr3_nt: TGCGCCAGCAGCTGGCTAGCGGGGGGCCTCACAGATACGCAGTATTTT; cdr3_length: 16; j_call: TRBJ2-3; d_call: TRBD2; clone_size: NA; v_call: TRBV5-1
cdr3_aa: CASSLAREKETQYF; cdr3_nt: TGCGCCAGCAGCTTGGCAAGGGAGAAAGAGACCCAGTACTTC; cdr3_length: 14; j_call: TRBJ2-5; d_call: NA; clone_size: few; v_call: TRBV5-1
cdr3_aa: CSARDPTSGTYNEQFF; cdr3_nt: TGCAGTGCTAGAGACCCCACTAGCGGAACCTACAATGAGCAGTTCTTC; cdr3_length: 16; j_call: TRBJ2-1; d_call: TRBD2; clone_size: NA; v_call: TRBV20-1
cdr3_aa: CSAAPHNQPQHF; cdr3_nt: TGCAGTGCAGCGCCCCACAATCAGCCCCAGCATTTT; cdr3_length: 12; j_call: TRBJ1-5; d_call: NA; clone_size: few; v_call: TRBV20-1
cdr3_aa: CASRWSQGLAEQYF; cdr3_nt: TGTGCCAGCAGGTGGAGTCAGGGGCTAGCCGAGCAGTACTTC; cdr3_length: 14; j_call: TRBJ2-7; d_call: NA; clone_size: few; v_call: TRBV2
cdr3_aa: CASSPPSRAGELFF; cdr3_nt: TGTGCCAGCTCACCTCCGTCTCGGGCCGGGGAGCTGTTTTTT; cdr3_length: 14; j_call: TRBJ2-2; d_call: NA; clone_size: few; v_call: TRBV18
cdr3_aa: CASRSDRAYEQYF; cdr3_nt: TGTGCCAGCAGATCGGACAGGGCCTACGAGCAGTACTTC; cdr3_length: 13; j_call: TRBJ2-7; d_call: TRBD1; clone_size: many; v_call: TRBV7-2
cdr3_aa: CASSLVQGSTGYTF; cdr3_nt: TGTGCCAGCAGTCTCGTACAGGGTAGTACGGGCTACACCTTC; cdr3_length: 14; j_call: TRBJ1-2; d_call: NA; clone_size: NA; v_call: TRBV28
cdr3_aa: CASSYSARDRYNEQFF; cdr3_nt: TGTGCCAGCAGTTACTCAGCCAGGGATAGGTACAATGAGCAGTTCTTC; cdr3_length: 16; j_call: TRBJ2-1; d_call: NA; clone_size: NA; v_call: TRBV6-2/TRBV6-3
cdr3_aa: CASSQDLGASQYF; cdr3_nt: TGTGCCAGCAGCCAAGATCTCGGCGCCTCGCAGTATTTT; cdr3_length: 13; j_call: TRBJ2-3; d_call: NA; clone_size: NA; v_call: TRBV3-1
cdr3_aa: CASSKDRARETQYF; cdr3_nt: TGCGCCAGCAGCAAGGACAGGGCTCGAGAGACCCAGTACTTC; cdr3_length: 14; j_call: TRBJ2-5; d_call: TRBD1; clone_size: NA; v_call: TRBV5-1
cdr3_aa: CASSQVDSTDTQYF; cdr3_nt: TGTGCCAGCAGCCAAGTTGACAGCACAGATACGCAGTATTTT; cdr3_length: 14; j_call: TRBJ2-3; d_call: NA; clone_size: NA; v_call: TRBV4-2
cdr3_aa: CASSSGTGANQPQHF; cdr3_nt: TGTGCCAGCAGCTCCGGGACAGGGGCAAATCAGCCCCAGCATTTT; cdr3_length: 15; j_call: TRBJ1-5; d_call: TRBD1; clone_size: NA; v_call: TRBV12-3/TRBV12-4
cdr3_aa: CASSGPSNEKLFF; cdr3_nt: TGTGCCAGCAGCGGTCCGAGCAATGAAAAACTGTTTTTT; cdr3_length: 13; j_call: TRBJ1-4; d_call: NA; clone_size: NA; v_call: TRBV7-9
cdr3_aa: CSVEDPREGSYEQYF; cdr3_nt: TGCAGCGTTGAAGATCCGCGGGAGGGATCATACGAGCAGTACTTC; cdr3_length: 15; j_call: TRBJ2-7; d_call: TRBD2; clone_size: NA; v_call: TRBV29-1
cdr3_aa: CASSHGTSGENEQFF; cdr3_nt: TGCGCCAGCAGCCACGGGACTAGCGGAGAAAATGAGCAGTTCTTC; cdr3_length: 15; j_call: TRBJ2-1; d_call: TRBD2; clone_size: NA; v_call: TRBV4-3
cdr3_aa: CASSPGTGGVNEQYF; cdr3_nt: TGTGCCAGCAGTCCCGGGACAGGGGGCGTAAACGAGCAGTACTTC; cdr3_length: 15; j_call: TRBJ2-7; d_call: TRBD1; clone_size: few; v_call: TRBV7-2
cdr3_aa: CASSSRERRYTGELFF; cdr3_nt: TGTGCCAGCAGCTCTCGGGAGAGGAGATACACCGGGGAGCTGTTTTTT; cdr3_length: 16; j_call: TRBJ2-2; d_call: NA; clone_size: NA; v_call: TRBV5-6
cdr3_aa: CASSSDRGLEAFF; cdr3_nt: TGTGCCAGCAGTTCGGACAGGGGGCTTGAAGCTTTCTTT; cdr3_length: 13; j_call: TRBJ1-1; d_call: TRBD1; clone_size: NA; v_call: TRBV7-3
cdr3_aa: CASSSTGSAYEQYF; cdr3_nt: TGTGCCAGCAGCTCGACAGGGAGCGCCTACGAGCAGTACTTC; cdr3_length: 14; j_call: TRBJ2-7; d_call: TRBD1; clone_size: NA; v_call: TRBV7-8
cdr3_aa: CASSQAGTSGGTDTQYF; cdr3_nt: TGCGCCAGCAGCCAAGCTGGGACTAGCGGGGGCACAGATACGCAGTATTTT; cdr3_length: 17; j_call: TRBJ2-3; d_call: TRBD2; clone_size: NA; v_call: TRBV4-3
cdr3_aa: CASSAGLGYQPQHF; cdr3_nt: TGTGCCAGCAGTGCCGGGTTAGGCTATCAGCCCCAGCATTTT; cdr3_length: 14; j_call: TRBJ1-5; d_call: NA; clone_size: NA; v_call: TRBV6-2/TRBV6-3
cdr3_aa: CASSPKVNEKLFF; cdr3_nt: TGTGCCAGCAGCCCCAAGGTTAATGAAAAACTGTTTTTT; cdr3_length: 13; j_call: TRBJ1-4; d_call: NA; clone_size: NA; v_call: TRBV7-2
cdr3_aa: CASQGAAETQYF; cdr3_nt: TGTGCCAGCCAGGGGGCTGCAGAGACCCAGTACTTC; cdr3_length: 12; j_call: TRBJ2-5; d_call: TRBD1; clone_size: NA; v_call: TRBV28
cdr3_aa: CASGLSRVPDYEQYF; cdr3_nt: TGTGCTAGTGGTTTGAGTAGGGTCCCCGACTACGAGCAGTACTTC; cdr3_length: 15; j_call: TRBJ2-7; d_call: NA; clone_size: NA; v_call: TRBV12-5
cdr3_aa: CASSVAGGAEQFF; cdr3_nt: TGTGCCAGCAGCGTAGCTGGGGGCGCGGAGCAGTTCTTC; cdr3_length: 13; j_call: TRBJ2-1; d_call: NA; clone_size: few; v_call: TRBV9
cdr3_aa: CASSSTVPYNEQFF; cdr3_nt: TGTGCCAGCAGTTCGACAGTACCATACAATGAGCAGTTCTTC; cdr3_length: 14; j_call: TRBJ2-1; d_call: NA; clone_size: NA; v_call: TRBV12-3/TRBV12-4
cdr3_aa: CASSFPGGTQYF; cdr3_nt: TGTGCCAGCAGCTTTCCCGGGGGGACCCAGTACTTC; cdr3_length: 12; j_call: TRBJ2-5; d_call: NA; clone_size: NA; v_call: TRBV11-2
cdr3_aa: CASSQTSTSSTDTQYF; cdr3_nt: TGCGCCAGCAGCCAAACTTCGACAAGCAGCACAGATACGCAGTATTTT; cdr3_length: 16; j_call: TRBJ2-3; d_call: NA; clone_size: NA; v_call: TRBV4-3
cdr3_aa: CASSQDHGYRVGANVLTF; cdr3_nt: TGCGCCAGCAGCCAAGACCACGGCTACAGGGTTGGGGCCAACGTCCTGACTTTC; cdr3_length: 18; j_call: TRBJ2-6; d_call: NA; clone_size: few; v_call: TRBV4-1
cdr3_aa: CASSQEGAPSTDTQYF; cdr3_nt: TGCGCCAGCAGCCAAGAAGGGGCGCCAAGCACAGATACGCAGTATTTT; cdr3_length: 16; j_call: TRBJ2-3; d_call: NA; clone_size: many; v_call: TRBV4-1
cdr3_aa: CASSLRSASGGQGDTQYF; cdr3_nt: TGTGCCAGCAGCTTACGGTCGGCTAGCGGGGGGCAAGGAGATACGCAGTATTTT; cdr3_length: 18; j_call: TRBJ2-3; d_call: TRBD2; clone_size: few; v_call: TRBV7-2
cdr3_aa: CASSQGQVANYGYTF; cdr3_nt: TGTGCCAGCAGCCAAGGACAGGTAGCTAACTATGGCTACACCTTC; cdr3_length: 15; j_call: TRBJ1-2; d_call: NA; clone_size: NA; v_call: TRBV14
cdr3_aa: CASSVAAGGNYEQYF; cdr3_nt: TGTGCCAGCAGCGTAGCGGCAGGGGGAAACTACGAGCAGTACTTC; cdr3_length: 15; j_call: TRBJ2-7; d_call: TRBD1; clone_size: few; v_call: TRBV9
cdr3_aa: CASSLDRPSSYNEQFF; cdr3_nt: TGTGCCAGCAGCTTAGACCGCCCGAGCTCCTACAATGAGCAGTTCTTC; cdr3_length: 16; j_call: TRBJ2-1; d_call: NA; clone_size: few; v_call: TRBV7-6
cdr3_aa: CASSARGSSYNEQFF; cdr3_nt: TGTGCCAGCTCCGCCCGGGGGAGCTCCTACAATGAGCAGTTCTTC; cdr3_length: 15; j_call: TRBJ2-1; d_call: NA; clone_size: few; v_call: TRBV7-2